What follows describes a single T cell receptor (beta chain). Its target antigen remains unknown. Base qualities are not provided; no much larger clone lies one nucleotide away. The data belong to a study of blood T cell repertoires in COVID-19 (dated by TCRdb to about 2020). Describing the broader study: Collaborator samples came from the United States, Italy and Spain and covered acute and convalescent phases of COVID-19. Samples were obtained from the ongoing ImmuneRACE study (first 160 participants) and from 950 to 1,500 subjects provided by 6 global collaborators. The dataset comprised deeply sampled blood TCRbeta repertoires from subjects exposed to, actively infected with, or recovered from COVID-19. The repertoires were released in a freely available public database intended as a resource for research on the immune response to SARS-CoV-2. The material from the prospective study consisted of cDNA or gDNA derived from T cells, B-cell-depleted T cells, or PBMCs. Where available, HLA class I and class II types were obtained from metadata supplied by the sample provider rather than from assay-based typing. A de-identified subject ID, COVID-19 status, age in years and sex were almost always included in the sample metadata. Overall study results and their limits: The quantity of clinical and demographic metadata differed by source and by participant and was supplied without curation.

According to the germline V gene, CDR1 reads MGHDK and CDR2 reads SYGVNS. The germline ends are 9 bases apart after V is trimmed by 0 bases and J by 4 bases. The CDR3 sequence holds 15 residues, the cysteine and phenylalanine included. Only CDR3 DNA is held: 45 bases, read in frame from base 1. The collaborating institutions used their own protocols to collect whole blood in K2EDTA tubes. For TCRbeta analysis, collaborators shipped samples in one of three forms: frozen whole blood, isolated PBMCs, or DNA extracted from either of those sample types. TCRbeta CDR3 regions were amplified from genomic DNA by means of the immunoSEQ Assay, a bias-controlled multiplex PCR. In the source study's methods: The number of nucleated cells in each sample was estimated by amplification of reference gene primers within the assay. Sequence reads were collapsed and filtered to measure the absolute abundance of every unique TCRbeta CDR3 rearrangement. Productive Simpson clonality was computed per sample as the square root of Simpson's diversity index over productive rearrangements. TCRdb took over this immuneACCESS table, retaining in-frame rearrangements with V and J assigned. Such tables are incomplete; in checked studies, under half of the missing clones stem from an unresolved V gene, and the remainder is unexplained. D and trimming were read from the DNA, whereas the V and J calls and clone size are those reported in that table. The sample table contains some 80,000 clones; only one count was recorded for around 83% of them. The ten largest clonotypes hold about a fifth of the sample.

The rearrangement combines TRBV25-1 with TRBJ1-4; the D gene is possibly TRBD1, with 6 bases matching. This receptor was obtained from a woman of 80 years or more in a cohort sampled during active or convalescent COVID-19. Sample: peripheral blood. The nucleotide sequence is TGTGCCAGCAGTGAATACAGGGGTAATAATGAAAAACTGTTTTTT. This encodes CASSEYRGNNEKLFF.